A single sample is the source of the 32 T cell receptor beta chains below, sequenced in a study of T-cell reconstitution after alpha-beta-depleted transplantation in children. The TCRbeta library was prepared with unique molecular identifiers. MiXCR, applied by TCRdb to the PCR reads, yields one record per CDR3 protein. Here the sample spans roughly 200,000 distinct CDR3 sequences, approximately 8.4% being singletons. Sequenced here: PBMCs, mostly from graft donor cells, sampled 360 days after TCRalphabeta/CD19-depleted stem cell transplant. These receptors came from a male patient aged 2-15 years who had a stem cell transplant for acute myeloid leukemia, so the T cells may come from the graft donor.

The sample holds a few counts of this clonotype. The chain couples TRBV6-5 to TRBJ2-3; 9 bases map to TRBD1. The V gene end was trimmed by 0 bases and the J gene end by 14 bases; junction bases not matched to a gene: 6. The CDR3 extends over 13 amino acids. The V gene's germline CDR1 is MNHEY and CDR2 SVGAGI. The chain's CDR3 is CASSYSRRDRVYF. The DNA for the CDR3 is TGTGCCAGCAGTTACTCACGCCGGGACAGGGTGTATTTT.

In DNA form, the CDR3 reads TGCAGCGTTGGGAGGTCAGCGAACACCGGGGAGCTGTTTTTT. The encoded protein is CSVGRSANTGELFF. This chain connects TRBV29-1 to TRBJ2-2; tentative D call: TRBD2 (5 bases). The CDR3 length is 14 residues. V was cut by 4 bases and J by 0 bases, with 9 bases left in between. Germline CDR1 reads SQVTM; CDR2 reads ANQGSEA.

This clonotype was observed a handful of times. V and J are TRBV15 and TRBJ1-6; D perhaps matches TRBD1 (5 bases). The V end lost 1 base, the J end lost 6 bases, and 10 bases lay between the germline ends. This CDR3 has 15 residues. Germline CDR1 LNHNV, CDR2 YYDKDF (reference sequence). The CDR3 sequence is CATSRGPGTNSPLHF. The CDR3 nucleotides read TGTGCCACCAGCAGAGGCCCCGGGACTAATTCACCCCTCCACTTT.

In its sample, this clonotype was seen many times. The chain recombines TRBV20-1 with TRBJ2-5; weak D call: TRBD1 (6 bases). CDR1 DFQATT and CDR2 SNEGSKA come from the germline V gene (reference sequence). V lost 0 bases and J lost 4, with 15 bases in between. CDR3 length: 15 residues. The CDR3 DNA reads TGCAGTGCTAGAGATGGGACATCCCGGACAGAGACCCAGTACTTC. This codes for CSARDGTSRTETQYF.

The CDR3, as DNA: TGCGCCAGCAGCTTGTCGGGACTAGCGGGGGCTATCCCGTACAATGAGCAGTTCTTC. Protein sequence: CASSLSGLAGAIPYNEQFF. The chain uses TRBV5-1 and TRBJ2-1; TRBD2 agrees at 14 bases. CDR3 length equals 19 residues. Losses at the gene ends were 1 base for V and 4 bases for J; bases not matched to a gene: 10. Germline V lookup: CDR1 SGHRS, CDR2 YFSETQ.

V usage is TRBV7-3 and J usage is TRBJ2-1, with a possible D match to TRBD2 (5 bases). The CDR3 extends over 15 amino acids. CDR1 and CDR2 from the germline V gene are SGHTA and FQGTGA. V lost 5 bases to trimming and J lost 10 bases, with 21 bases between them. CDR3 sequence reads: CASSREIAGVGEQFF. CDR3 coding DNA: TGTGCCAGCAGCCGCGAGATCGCCGGGGTCGGGGAGCAGTTCTTC.

The chain links TRBV5-1 to TRBJ2-1; TRBD2 might be the D (6 bases). The CDR3 loop spans 15 amino acids. CDR1 SGHRS and CDR2 YFSETQ come from the germline V gene. V shed 4 bases and J shed 3 bases, with 14 bases lying between them. The CDR3 sequence is CASSKTLASYNEQFF. The CDR3 nucleotides are TGCGCCAGCAGCAAAACTCTAGCGAGCTACAATGAGCAGTTCTTC.

This chain links TRBV4-2 with TRBJ2-5; TRBD2 matches 8 bases. Germline CDR1 reads LGHNA; CDR2 reads YNFKEQ. CDR3 length: 15 amino acids. With 2 bases clipped from V and 5 bases from J, the junction kept 7 bases outside the gene matches. DNA of the CDR3: TGTGCCAGCAGCCAACCGGGACTAGATGTGGAGACCCAGTACTTC. This codes for CASSQPGLDVETQYF.

This clonotype was counted only a few times. V gene TRBV9 combines with J gene TRBJ2-7, with 10 nucleotides matching TRBD1. The germline V gene encodes CDR1 SGDLS and CDR2 YYNGEE. The CDR3 sequence is 15 residues long. Trimming removed 2 bases from V and 4 bases from J; junction bases left unmatched: 6. The CDR3 is CASSVTTGGLYEQYF. CDR3 in DNA: TGTGCCAGCAGCGTTACGACAGGGGGCCTGTACGAGCAGTACTTC.

This chain connects TRBV5-1 to TRBJ2-1; no clear D gene. The CDR3 runs to 15 residues. Germline loops: CDR1 SGHRS, CDR2 YFSETQ. V was trimmed by 1 base and J by 7 bases, leaving 15 bases between them. CDR3 region: CASSLLTGLGNEQFF. In DNA, the CDR3 is TGCGCCAGCAGCTTGCTCACCGGGCTAGGGAATGAGCAGTTCTTC.

There are many counts of this clonotype. The chain joins TRBV7-6 to TRBJ1-4; TRBD1 is a possible D gene (5 bases). Germline loops: CDR1 SGHVS, CDR2 FNYEAQ. V lost 3 bases, J lost 13 bases, and 21 bases lay in between. CDR3 size: 15 residues. The CDR3 loop is CASSFVQGEEERLFF. The CDR3 DNA reads as TGTGCCAGCAGCTTCGTCCAGGGAGAAGAAGAGAGACTGTTTTTT. The full variable domain, completed using reference TRBV7-6 and TRBJ1-4, is GAGVSQSPRYKVTKRGQDVALRCDPISGHVSLYWYRQALGQGPEFLTYFNYEAQQDKSGLPNDRFSAERPEGSISTLTIQRTEQRDSAMYRCASSFVQGEEERLFFGSGTQLSVL.

This clonotype has just a few counts. The chain uses TRBV9 and TRBJ2-1; 8 bases are shared with TRBD2. Germline V gene data show CDR1 as SGDLS and CDR2 as YYNGEE. This CDR3 spans 15 amino acids. The V segment lost 0 bases and the J segment 3 bases; nucleotides outside the gene matches: 2. CDR3 loop: CASSVVTSGYNEQFF. The DNA for the CDR3 is TGTGCCAGCAGCGTAGTAACTAGCGGCTACAATGAGCAGTTCTTC.

This clonotype was seen many times. This chain connects TRBV29-1 to TRBJ2-7, with a possible D match to TRBD1 (5 bases). The germline V gene encodes CDR1 SQVTM and CDR2 ANQGSEA. The CDR3 totals 14 residues. V was clipped by 0 bases and J by 3 bases, with 12 bases between them. CDR3 DNA: TGCAGCGTTGAAGATTCAAGGGGCAACTACGAGCAGTACTTC. It codes for CSVEDSRGNYEQYF.

The V call is TRBV7-8, the J call TRBJ2-7; 8 bases are shared with TRBD2. This CDR3 spans 15 amino acids. Trimming at V came to 5 bases and at J to 4 bases, leaving 10 bases not matched to a gene. Germline lookup yields CDR1 SGHVS and CDR2 FQNEAQ. The CDR3 DNA follows: TGTGCCAGCAGCCCTAGCCGGACTAGCAGATACGAGCAGTACGTC. Protein sequence: CASSPSRTSRYEQYV.

This chain uses TRBV5-1 with TRBJ2-4; D remains ambiguous. Germline loops: CDR1 SGHRS, CDR2 YFSETQ. V was shortened by 0 bases and J by 7 bases, with 14 bases between the two germline ends. This CDR3 has 15 residues. The CDR3 DNA sequence: TGCGCCAGCAGCTTGGCCCCAAGGTACTCCAACATTCAGTACTTC. Protein product: CASSLAPRYSNIQYF. The full variable domain, in which reference TRBV5-1 and TRBJ2-4 provide the parts outside the CDR3, is KAGVTQTPRYLIKTRGQQVTLSCSPISGHRSVSWYQQTPGQGLQFLFEYFSETQRNKGNFPGRFSGRQFSNSRSEMNVSTLELGDSALYLCASSLAPRYSNIQYFGAGTRLSVL.

Turning to this clonotype: Compared with germline, one end of the junction differs, possibly owing to a read error. The rearrangement links TRBV18 to TRBJ1-1; TRBD1 agrees at 8 bases. The CDR3 totals 15 residues. Germline values: CDR1 KGHSH, CDR2 LQKENI. The CDR3 spells CASSPSGGANSEAFF. DNA for the CDR3: TGTGCCAGCTCACCCTCAGGGGGCGCGAACTCTGAAGCTTTCTTT.

The table lists this clonotype with many counts. The genes are TRBV29-1 and TRBJ2-3; tentative D call: TRBD1 (7 bases). V lost 0 bases and J 1 base, leaving 14 bases between the germline ends. The CDR3 contains 16 residues. In germline, CDR1 is SQVTM, CDR2 ANQGSEA. The CDR3 coding sequence is TGCAGCGTTGAAGATCGCAGGGGGGTTGGCACAGATACGCAGTATTTT. This translates into CSVEDRRGVGTDTQYF.

There are a few counts of this clonotype. The chain joins TRBV11-2 to TRBJ2-3; tentative D call: TRBD1 (5 bases). Germline V CDR1 and CDR2: SGHAT, FQNNGV. The CDR3 runs to 12 residues. Trimming pared 5 bases from V and 10 bases from J, leaving 13 bases between. The CDR3 reads CASSETLGAQYF. The CDR3 coding sequence is TGTGCCAGCAGCGAAACGCTAGGGGCGCAGTATTTT.

This clonotype was recorded many times. The gene calls are TRBV20-1 and TRBJ2-3; TRBD2 matches at 7 bases. Trimming took 6 bases from V and 3 from J; bases not matched to a gene: 21. Germline CDR1 and CDR2: DFQATT and SNEGSKA (reference sequence). This CDR3 contains 18 residues. CDR3 sequence (DNA): TGCAGTGCGCTGGGAGGGGCAGGGAGTATTACTGGGACAGATACGCAGTATTTT. This sequence encodes CSALGGAGSITGTDTQYF.

This clonotype came up many times. The CDR3 loop reads CSATRGVTDTQYF. In DNA, the CDR3 is TGCAGTGCGACGAGGGGAGTAACAGATACGCAGTATTTT. This chain links TRBV20-1 with TRBJ2-3; D assignment may be TRBD1 or TRBD2 (5 bases each). Germline CDR1 reads DFQATT; CDR2 reads SNEGSKA (reference sequence). This CDR3 is built from 13 residues. The V end was cut by 6 bases, the J end by 3 bases, with 13 bases between.

This clonotype has ten or more counts. The V and J genes are TRBV3-1 and TRBJ1-2, with 9 positions matching TRBD1. V was pared by 0 bases and J by 1 base, with 3 bases of the junction left unmatched. The CDR3 covers 16 residues. Germline loops: CDR1 LGHDT, CDR2 YNNKEL (reference sequence). For the CDR3, the DNA is TGTGCCAGCAGCCAAGATCAGGACAGGGGTAACTATGGCTACACCTTC. Amino acid sequence: CASSQDQDRGNYGYTF.

This clonotype was counted between two and nine times. The chain uses TRBV12-3 or TRBV12-4 and TRBJ2-3, with D tentatively TRBD1 or TRBD2 (5 bases each). This CDR3 region has 15 residues. The V and J ends lost 1 base and 4 bases respectively, with 12 bases between them. The CDR3 nucleotides read TGTGCCAGCAGTTTAGGGGACGAAGCCTCAGATACGCAGTATTTT. This sequence encodes CASSLGDEASDTQYF.

This clonotype was observed a handful of times. The gene calls are TRBV18 and TRBJ2-7, with D possibly TRBD2 on 5 matching bases. Between the trimmed V and J ends, which lost 3 bases and 3 bases, there was a span of 12 bases. The CDR3 consists of 14 residues. Germline V lookup: CDR1 KGHSH, CDR2 LQKENI. The CDR3: CASSPTGENYEQYV. DNA for the CDR3: TGTGCCAGCTCACCCACCGGGGAGAACTACGAGCAGTACGTC.

This chain links TRBV9 with TRBJ2-3; 14 nucleotides line up with TRBD2. V lost 3 bases and J lost 6; bases outside the gene matches: 3. Germline loops: CDR1 SGDLS, CDR2 YYNGEE. The CDR3 spans 15 residues. In nucleotides, the CDR3 is TGTGCCAGCAGCGAGACTAGCGGGAGGGCCGATACGCAGTATTTT. This gives the protein CASSETSGRADTQYF.

V is TRBV6-1 and J is TRBJ1-2; D remains unclear. V lost 5 bases and J 4 bases, leaving 11 bases between the germline ends. CDR3 length: 13 residues. Germline V gene data show CDR1 as MNHNS and CDR2 as SASEGT. The CDR3 sequence is CASSRDGPYGYTF. The CDR3 region has the DNA TGTGCCAGCAGTCGAGACGGGCCCTATGGCTACACCTTC.

This clonotype was found many times. The rearrangement joins TRBV28 to TRBJ2-1; D is ambiguous. CDR3 length equals 15 residues. Germline V lookup: CDR1 MDHEN, CDR2 SYDVKM. Trimming stripped 5 bases from V and 4 bases from J, with 15 bases between. The CDR3 bases are TGTGCCAGCAGTCCCAGCCGACTTCTATACAATGAGCAGTTCTTC. Translated, it gives CASSPSRLLYNEQFF.

The chain joins TRBV11-1 to TRBJ2-5; the match to TRBD1 covers 8 bases. Germline CDR1 reads SGHAT; CDR2 reads FQDESV (reference sequence). The CDR3 runs 20 residues. Germline trimming cut 3 bases from V and 5 bases from J; bases unmatched to any gene: 23. Here the CDR3 DNA reads TGTGCCAGCAGCTTCACCTTTCGGTCCGATCCCGGGACAGGTGGTGAGACCCAGTACTTC. Translating it yields CASSFTFRSDPGTGGETQYF. Complete variable domain (other parts from reference TRBV11-1 and TRBJ2-5): EAEVAQSPRYKITEKSQAVAFWCDPISGHATLYWYRQILGQGPELLVQFQDESVVDDSQLPKDRFSAERLKGVDSTLKIQPAELGDSAMYLCASSFTFRSDPGTGGETQYFGPGTRLLVL.

The table lists this clonotype with many counts. The chain uses TRBV4-1 and TRBJ2-7; D gene ambiguous. The CDR3 is 15 amino acids. V was clipped by 2 bases and J by 6 bases, with 17 bases between them. Looked up from germline, CDR1 is MGHRA and CDR2 is YSYEKL. For the CDR3, the DNA is TGCGCCAGCAGCCAAACTCCCTTTGGATATGGCGAGCAGTACGTC. This translates into CASSQTPFGYGEQYV.

There are many counts of this clonotype. The V call is TRBV5-1, the J call TRBJ2-2; no definite D call. The V gene lost 0 bases and the J gene lost 0 bases, with 3 bases spanning the gap. This CDR3 has 14 residues. Per germline, CDR1 SGHRS and CDR2 YFSETQ. CDR3 coding DNA: TGCGCCAGCAGCTTGGCTACGAACACCGGGGAGCTGTTTTTT. It translates to CASSLATNTGELFF. The full variable domain, rest sourced from reference TRBV5-1 and TRBJ2-2, is KAGVTQTPRYLIKTRGQQVTLSCSPISGHRSVSWYQQTPGQGLQFLFEYFSETQRNKGNFPGRFSGRQFSNSRSEMNVSTLELGDSALYLCASSLATNTGELFFGEGSRLTVL.

This clonotype was counted at least ten times. V gene TRBV27 combines with J gene TRBJ2-7; 9 bases map to TRBD1. CDR1 and CDR2 from the germline V gene are MNHEY and SMNVEV (reference sequence). This CDR3 is built from 15 residues. Unmatched junction bases numbered 7, after V lost 4 bases and J lost 3 bases. The DNA of the CDR3 is TGTGCCAGCAGTTCTCGCCCGGGACAGGGCTACGAGCAGTACGTC. Translating gives CASSSRPGQGYEQYV.

This clonotype was counted at least ten times. The gene calls are TRBV12-3 or TRBV12-4 and TRBJ2-1, with 9 bases fitting TRBD2. The CDR3 extends over 18 amino acids. V shed 6 bases and J 4 bases; nucleotides not matched to a gene: 16. DNA of the CDR3: TGTGCCAGCAGCTCCATAGCGGGAGATCCCCTGGGTTACAATGAGCAGTTCTTC. Amino acids: CASSSIAGDPLGYNEQFF.

The sample holds one count of this clonotype. The junction differs from germline at one of its ends, possibly a read error. This chain joins TRBV4-2 and TRBJ2-5; D gene uncertain. Germline loops: CDR1 LGHNA, CDR2 YNFKEQ. This CDR3 has 12 residues. CDR3 residues: CASGHGYETQYF. The CDR3 DNA is TGTGCCAGCGGCCACGGTTATGAGACCCAGTACTTC.